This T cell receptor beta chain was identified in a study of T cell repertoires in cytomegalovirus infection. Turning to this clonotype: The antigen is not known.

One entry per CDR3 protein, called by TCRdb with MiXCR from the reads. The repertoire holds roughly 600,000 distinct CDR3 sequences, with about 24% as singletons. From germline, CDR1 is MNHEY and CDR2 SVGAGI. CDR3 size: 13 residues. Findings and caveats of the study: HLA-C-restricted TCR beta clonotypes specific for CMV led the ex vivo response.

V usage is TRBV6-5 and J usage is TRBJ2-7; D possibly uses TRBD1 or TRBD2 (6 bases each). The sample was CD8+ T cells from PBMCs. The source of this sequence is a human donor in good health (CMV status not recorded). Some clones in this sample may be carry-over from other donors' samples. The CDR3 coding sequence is TGTGCCAGCAGTTACCATCCGGGGGCCGAGCAGCACGTC. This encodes CASSYHPGAEQHV.